Below, 25 T cell receptor beta chains from the same sample are listed, as sequenced in a study of blood T cells in healthy people across ages. The second PCR ran 7 to 11 cycles with a sample-barcoded 5' primer and J-beta primers. A single record per CDR3 protein comes from TCRdb applying MiXCR to the 5' RACE reads. Of roughly 800,000 distinct CDR3 sequences listed, 20% to 25% are singletons. This sample also appeared in a second study, on T cells of mothers and their children.

The sample comprised blood. Source of these receptors: a boy between 10 and 17 years old in good health.

In its sample, this clonotype was seen once. This rearrangement joins TRBV2 to TRBJ2-3, with D possibly called TRBD1 or TRBD2 (5 bases each). V shed 3 bases and J shed 0 bases, with 19 bases lying between them. Per the germline V gene, CDR1 is SNHLY and CDR2 is FYNNEI. This CDR3 has 18 amino acids. The CDR3 bases are TGTGCCAGCAGTGATTTCTTGGGGACGAGAACTAGCACAGATACGCAGTATTTT. This gives the protein CASSDFLGTRTSTDTQYF.

J is TRBJ2-1 and V is TRBV10-2; 14 bases fit TRBD2. This CDR3 is built from 15 residues. Germline CDR1 reads WSHSY; CDR2 reads SAAADI. The V segment lost 7 bases and the J segment 5 bases; nucleotides outside the gene matches: 4. DNA for the CDR3: TGCGCCAGCATGACGGGACTAGCGGGAGACAATGAGCAGTTCTTC. Its protein is CASMTGLAGDNEQFF.

This clonotype was picked up a small number of times. The genes are TRBV12-3 or TRBV12-4 and TRBJ2-1; D gene ambiguous. The CDR3 sequence is 15 residues long. V lost 6 bases and J lost 7, with 19 bases in between. CDR3 in amino acids: CASSQWMDARNEQFF. DNA for the CDR3: TGTGCCAGCAGCCAATGGATGGATGCTCGAAATGAGCAGTTCTTC.

J is TRBJ2-2 and V is TRBV7-9, with D maybe TRBD2 (5 bases). Trimming shortened V by 1 base and J by 5 bases, and 11 bases separated the two germline ends. The CDR3 loop spans 15 amino acids. CDR1 is SEHNR and CDR2 is FQNEAQ in the germline V gene (reference sequence). In DNA form, the CDR3 reads TGTGCCAGCAGCTTAGTTGAGGGCCGTACCGGGGAGCTGTTTTTT. Translated: CASSLVEGRTGELFF. The whole variable domain, remainder taken from reference TRBV7-9 and TRBJ2-2, is DTGVSQNPRHKITKRGQNVTFRCDPISEHNRLYWYRQTLGQGPEFLTYFQNEAQLEKSRLLSDRFSAERPKGSFSTLEIQRTEQGDSAMYLCASSLVEGRTGELFFGEGSRLTVL.

This chain uses TRBV27 with TRBJ2-6; 9 positions match TRBD1. The CDR3 consists of 19 residues. Germline V gene data show CDR1 as MNHEY and CDR2 as SMNVEV (reference sequence). V dropped 1 base and J dropped 4; count of bases not matched to a gene: 11. Here the CDR3 DNA reads TGTGCCAGCAGTTTATTGAGTGGGACAGGGAACCCCGGGGCCAACGTCCTGACTTTC. This sequence encodes CASSLLSGTGNPGANVLTF. The complete variable domain, with remaining parts taken from reference TRBV27 and TRBJ2-6, reads EAQVTQNPRYLITVTGKKLTVTCSQNMNHEYMSWYRQDPGLGLRQIYYSMNVEVTDKGDVPEGYKVSRKEKRNFPLILESPSPNQTSLYFCASSLLSGTGNPGANVLTFGAGSRLTVL.

V gene TRBV11-3 combines with J gene TRBJ2-7; TRBD1 might be the D (6 bases). This CDR3 spans 17 amino acids. Trimming cost V 6 bases and J 2 bases, with 23 bases left between them. CDR1 and CDR2 from the germline V gene are SGHNT and YENEEA. This CDR3 reads CASSQRYQRGTTYEQYF. DNA of the CDR3: TGTGCCAGCAGTCAAAGATATCAGAGGGGGACAACCTACGAGCAGTACTTC.

V and J are TRBV18 and TRBJ1-4; D unresolved. Germline CDR1 and CDR2: KGHSH and LQKENI. Trimming left V 0 bases short and J 0 bases short, with 5 bases between. This CDR3 is 15 amino acids long. DNA for the CDR3: TGTGCCAGCTCACCACCCCAGGCAACTAATGAAAAACTGTTTTTT. Residues: CASSPPQATNEKLFF.

The CDR3 protein is CSVEKIRTQYF. The CDR3 bases are TGCAGCGTTGAAAAGATTCGCACGCAGTATTTT. This chain uses TRBV29-1 with TRBJ2-3; D call uncertain. The ends were cut back, 2 bases at V and 9 bases at J, with 9 bases in the middle. This CDR3 is 11 amino acids long. Per germline, CDR1 SQVTM and CDR2 ANQGSEA.

In this sample, this clonotype turned up a few times. This chain connects TRBV4-3 to TRBJ1-3; 8 bases line up with TRBD1. Germline values: CDR1 LGHNA, CDR2 YSLEER. This CDR3 is 16 amino acids long. With V trimmed by 4 bases and J by 0 bases, 5 bases remained unmatched. The CDR3 DNA reads TGCGCCAGCAGCCCCGGGACAGGACCCTCTGGAAACACCATATATTTT. Encoded protein: CASSPGTGPSGNTIYF.

There are a few counts of this clonotype. The chain employs TRBV12-3 or TRBV12-4 and TRBJ1-5; D is ambiguous. The CDR3 is 18 amino acids. Trimming left V 0 bases short and J 0 bases short, with 15 bases between. CDR3 amino acids: CASSLAITGYHSNQPQHF. DNA of the CDR3: TGTGCCAGCAGTTTAGCGATAACGGGTTATCATAGCAATCAGCCCCAGCATTTT.

Only a few counts were recorded for this clonotype. The chain recombines TRBV4-2 with TRBJ1-4; perhaps TRBD1 as D (6 bases). Germline V lookup: CDR1 LGHNA, CDR2 YNFKEQ. The CDR3 is made up of 16 amino acids. Trimming took off 4 bases at V and 8 bases at J, with 20 bases between the two ends. Here the CDR3 DNA reads TGTGCCAGCAGCCGCCAGCCGGGGGGGGCGGACGAAAAACTGTTTTTT. Translation gives CASSRQPGGADEKLFF.

The V call is TRBV6-6, the J call TRBJ2-1; the D is unclear. V shed 6 bases and J shed 10 bases, with 19 bases lying between them. Looked up from germline, CDR1 is MNHNY and CDR2 is SVGAGI (reference sequence). The CDR3 sequence is 14 residues long. The CDR3 nucleotides read TGTGCCAGCAGACCTCAACTTAAGGGTTGGGAGCAGTTCTTC. Encoded protein: CASRPQLKGWEQFF.

The chain is built from TRBV6-6 and TRBJ1-5; TRBD1 might be the D (6 bases). This CDR3 region has 13 residues. From germline, CDR1 is MNHNY and CDR2 SVGAGI (reference sequence). Trimming stripped 5 bases from V and 3 bases from J, with 8 bases between. The CDR3 coding sequence is TGTGCCAGCAGTGGACAGCCCAATCAGCCCCAGCATTTT. It is translated as CASSGQPNQPQHF.

The J gene is TRBJ2-3, the V gene TRBV29-1, with 7 bases that match TRBD1. Looked up from germline, CDR1 is SQVTM and CDR2 is ANQGSEA. V gave up 7 bases and J gave up 5 bases; unmatched junction bases: 18. The CDR3 consists of 16 residues. The CDR3 sequence is CSAKDRARAGGDTQYF. For the CDR3, the DNA is TGCAGCGCAAAAGACAGGGCAAGAGCAGGTGGAGATACGCAGTATTTT.

This clonotype has a handful of counts. This chain uses TRBV7-9 with TRBJ2-7; 7 bases map to TRBD2. The V gene's germline CDR1 is SEHNR and CDR2 FQNEAQ (reference sequence). The junction had 21 bases not matched to a gene; V was cut back by 4 bases and J by 9 bases. The CDR3 has 17 residues. The CDR3 DNA reads as TGTGCCAGCAGCTCCACCGAAGAGAGGGACTACCCCGTTAGGCAGTACTTC. It is translated as CASSSTEERDYPVRQYF.

The gene calls are TRBV7-9 and TRBJ1-2; D call uncertain. The CDR3 length is 14 residues. Per germline, CDR1 SEHNR and CDR2 FQNEAQ (reference sequence). Trimming pared 1 base from V and 8 bases from J, leaving 14 bases between. CDR3 protein: CASSLGHLLRGYTF. The CDR3, as DNA: TGTGCCAGCAGCTTAGGGCACCTTCTGAGGGGCTACACCTTC.

This chain joins TRBV6-4 and TRBJ2-1; 10 nucleotides line up with TRBD1. V gave up 0 bases and J gave up 5 bases; unmatched junction bases: 1. Germline loops: CDR1 MRHNA, CDR2 SNTAGT. The CDR3 runs 15 residues. CDR3 region: CASSDSTGGHNEQFF. DNA for the CDR3: TGTGCCAGCAGTGACTCGACAGGGGGCCACAATGAGCAGTTCTTC.

In this sample, this clonotype turned up many times. The chain has TRBV28 and TRBJ1-1; D remains ambiguous. Trimming took 6 bases from V and 1 from J, leaving 3 bases between them. The V gene's germline CDR1 is MDHEN and CDR2 SYDVKM. This CDR3 has 11 residues. This CDR3 is CASSRNTEAFF. CDR3 in DNA: TGTGCCAGCAGCAGGAACACTGAAGCTTTCTTT.

The chain has TRBV24-1 and TRBJ2-1, with a tentative D call TRBD1 (6 bases). The DNA end is a closer match to TRBJ2-7, so the J assignment may be wrong. The CDR3 extends over 14 amino acids. Germline CDR1 KGHDR, CDR2 SFDVKD. As DNA, the CDR3 is TGTGCCACCAGTCATACAGGGAATCACTACGAGCAGTACTTC. It specifies CATSHTGNHYEQYF.

A few counts support this clonotype. The V call is TRBV7-9, the J call TRBJ2-5; 8 nucleotides align to TRBD2. The ends lost 1 base at V and 3 bases at J; junction bases unmatched: 10. Germline lookup yields CDR1 SEHNR and CDR2 FQNEAQ (reference sequence). There are 17 residues in the CDR3. CDR3 protein: CASSLGLSSGLEETQYF. CDR3 nucleotides: TGTGCCAGCAGCTTAGGTTTGTCTAGCGGGCTAGAAGAGACCCAGTACTTC.

The rearrangement uses TRBV27 and TRBJ2-3; tentatively, D is TRBD2 (6 bases). The CDR3 contains 14 residues. The germline V gene encodes CDR1 MNHEY and CDR2 SMNVEV (reference sequence). Deletions cut 9 bases from V and 0 bases from J, with 13 bases between. CDR3 nucleotide sequence: TGTGCCAGTGGCGGGGCGGCTAGCACAGATACGCAGTATTTT. Translating gives CASGGAASTDTQYF.

There are a few counts of this clonotype. The J gene is TRBJ1-4, the V gene TRBV7-9; D uncertain. This CDR3 has 14 residues. V gave up 3 bases and J gave up 2 bases, with 7 bases separating them. Germline CDR1 reads SEHNR; CDR2 reads FQNEAQ (reference sequence). CDR3 in amino acids: CASSFPGTNEKLFF. The DNA of the CDR3 is TGTGCCAGCAGCTTTCCGGGGACTAATGAAAAACTGTTTTTT.

This clonotype was recorded a few times. The chain employs TRBV27 and TRBJ2-7, with 7 bases fitting TRBD1. The CDR3 is 15 amino acids. After removal of 2 bases from V and 7 bases from J, the junction contained 11 bases not matched to a gene. The germline gives CDR1 MNHEY, CDR2 SMNVEV (reference sequence). The CDR3 region is CASSLQYQGEWEQYF. The CDR3, as DNA: TGTGCCAGCAGTTTACAGTACCAGGGGGAGTGGGAGCAGTACTTC.

The rearrangement joins TRBV5-1 to TRBJ2-5; 10 bases match TRBD1. V dropped 7 bases and J dropped 5; count of bases not matched to a gene: 8. Germline V CDR1 and CDR2: SGHRS, YFSETQ. The CDR3 totals 14 residues. CDR3 nucleotides: TGCGCCAGCGGAAAGACAGGGGGCACGGAGACCCAGTACTTC. Translated: CASGKTGGTETQYF.

This clonotype appeared a single time. V is TRBV3-1 and J is TRBJ2-7, with 7 bases aligning to TRBD2. In germline, CDR1 is LGHDT, CDR2 YNNKEL (reference sequence). J lost 0 bases, V lost 2 bases, and 4 bases had no gene match. The CDR3 has 15 amino acids. Written as DNA, the CDR3 is TGTGCCAGCAGCCAACACACTAGCGTCTCCTACGAGCAGTACTTC. This translates into CASSQHTSVSYEQYF.